A single sample is the source of the 24 T cell receptor beta chains below, sequenced in a study of T-cell memory formation after mild COVID-19. TCRdb processed the 5' RACE reads anew with MiXCR; each CDR3 protein has one entry. The sample has hundreds of thousands of distinct CDR3 sequences; approximately 15% are singletons. The source material was PBMCs or a T cell subset sorted from them (not recorded which). Source of these receptors: a man younger than 35 who had mild COVID-19 (a few samples of this study predate the infection). Cell type and time point are not known.

This clonotype came up a few times. J is TRBJ2-5 and V is TRBV5-1, with 9 bases that match TRBD1. The CDR3 runs 14 residues. CDR1 and CDR2 (germline): SGHRS, YFSETQ. The V gene end was trimmed by 3 bases and the J gene end by 1 base; junction bases not matched to a gene: 1. CDR3 DNA sequence: TGCGCCAGCAGCTGGGGACAGGGCCAAGAGACCCAGTACTTC. It is translated as CASSWGQGQETQYF.

This clonotype was seen repeatedly, ten times or more. The chain has TRBV7-2 and TRBJ2-1, with 8 bases identical to TRBD2. This CDR3 is 14 amino acids long. The V gene's germline CDR1 is SGHTA and CDR2 FQGNSA. The V and J ends lost 1 base and 9 bases, in that order; junction bases with no gene match: 5. CDR3 sequence reads: CASSLGAGGSEQFF. CDR3 coding DNA: TGTGCCAGCAGCTTAGGGGCGGGGGGTAGTGAGCAGTTCTTC.

This clonotype was found many times. The chain employs TRBV12-3 or TRBV12-4 and TRBJ1-6, with 8 bases fitting TRBD1. The CDR3 is 14 amino acids. V shed 7 bases and J 7 bases; nucleotides not matched to a gene: 6. CDR3 sequence reads: CASTSDRENSPLHF. The CDR3 DNA sequence: TGTGCCAGCACCTCGGACAGGGAAAATTCACCCCTCCACTTT.

This clonotype has more than one count but fewer than ten. The chain joins TRBV10-3 to TRBJ2-1; D not resolved. There are 14 residues in the CDR3. CDR1 ENHRY and CDR2 SYGVKD come from the germline V gene. Deletions cut 6 bases from V and 4 bases from J, with 13 bases between. The CDR3 DNA is TGTGCCATCAGCCGACAAGACCCTTACAATGAGCAGTTCTTC. It encodes CAISRQDPYNEQFF.

The genes are TRBV6-6 and TRBJ1-5; perhaps TRBD1 as D (6 bases). Trimming shortened V by 2 bases and J by 2 bases, and 7 bases separated the two germline ends. The germline V gene encodes CDR1 MNHNY and CDR2 SVGAGI (reference sequence). The CDR3 has 14 amino acids. CDR3 residues: CASSYTGRNQPQHF. The CDR3 DNA is TGTGCCAGCAGTTACACAGGGCGCAATCAGCCCCAGCATTTT.

This clonotype has just a few counts. The chain carries TRBV5-1 and TRBJ2-7, with D perhaps TRBD1 (6 bases). The CDR3 covers 14 residues. Germline V CDR1 and CDR2: SGHRS, YFSETQ. V was cut by 2 bases and J by 4 bases, with 13 bases left in between. The CDR3 region is CASSFAGVGYEQYF. The CDR3 nucleotides are TGCGCCAGCAGCTTCGCAGGGGTGGGTTACGAGCAGTACTTC.

The chain couples TRBV28 to TRBJ1-3; no clear D. The CDR3 length is 11 residues. The germline V gene encodes CDR1 MDHEN and CDR2 SYDVKM. V dropped 3 bases and J dropped 7 bases, with 4 bases sitting between them. CDR3 bases: TGTGCCAGCAGTTTCCTCAACACCATATATTTT. It codes for CASSFLNTIYF. Looking up the rest from reference TRBV28 and TRBJ1-3 gives the full variable domain: DVKVTQSSRYLVKRTGEKVFLECVQDMDHENMFWYRQDPGLGLRLIYFSYDVKMKEKGDIPEGYSVSREKKERFSLILESASTNQTSMYLCASSFLNTIYFGEGSWLTVV.

In its sample, this clonotype was seen a few times. This chain joins TRBV4-1 and TRBJ2-7; possible D gene TRBD1, 5 bases. V lost 0 bases, J lost 3 bases, and 12 bases lay in between. Looked up from germline, CDR1 is MGHRA and CDR2 is YSYEKL. CDR3 length: 15 residues. The CDR3 loop is CASSQERTRNYEQYF. Written as DNA, the CDR3 is TGCGCCAGCAGCCAAGAAAGGACAAGAAACTACGAGCAGTACTTC.

In this sample, this clonotype turned up a few times. The chain carries TRBV6-1 and TRBJ2-1; 9 bases fit TRBD1. The germline V gene encodes CDR1 MNHNS and CDR2 SASEGT. CDR3 length: 16 amino acids. V dropped 4 bases and J dropped 6; count of bases not matched to a gene: 10. CDR3 loop: CASSGNRGPRGNEQFF. The CDR3 coding sequence is TGTGCCAGCAGTGGAAACAGGGGGCCTCGGGGCAATGAGCAGTTCTTC.

The J gene is TRBJ2-7, the V gene TRBV6-6; a weak D match, TRBD1 (6 bases). The CDR3 is 13 residues long. Germline CDR1 MNHNY, CDR2 SVGAGI (reference sequence). The ends were cut back, 2 bases at V and 4 bases at J, with 9 bases in the middle. In DNA form, the CDR3 reads TGTGCCAGCAGTTACGGGACACGGTACGAGCAGTACTTC. Amino acid sequence: CASSYGTRYEQYF.

The chain uses TRBV5-4 and TRBJ2-3; TRBD1 matches at 7 bases. Germline-derived CDR1 and CDR2 are SGHNT and YYREEE (reference sequence). The V gene end was trimmed by 3 bases and the J gene end by 6 bases; junction bases not matched to a gene: 7. The CDR3 has 14 residues. CDR3 DNA: TGTGCCAGCAGCTCCCAATACAGGGGTGATACGCAGTATTTT. Translation gives CASSSQYRGDTQYF.

The chain carries TRBV6-2 or TRBV6-3 and TRBJ1-5; 7 bases align to TRBD1. The CDR3 extends over 14 amino acids. CDR1 and CDR2 (germline): MNHEY, SVGEGT. With V trimmed by 6 bases and J by 6 bases, 8 bases remained unmatched. CDR3 region: CASSSDREPQPQHF. Here the CDR3 DNA reads TGTGCCAGCAGCTCCGACAGGGAGCCTCAGCCCCAGCATTTT.

There are many counts of this clonotype. Written as DNA, the CDR3 is TGTGCCAGCAGCGTAGGGCCTACCTCCCAAGAGACCCAGTACTTC. As protein: CASSVGPTSQETQYF. This chain uses TRBV9 with TRBJ2-5; D ambiguous. Germline lookup yields CDR1 SGDLS and CDR2 YYNGEE. The length of the CDR3 is 15 residues. Trimming removed 0 bases from V and 1 base from J, with 10 bases in between.

There are a few counts of this clonotype. The CDR3 here is CASSPDSSYEQYV. The CDR3 nucleotides read TGCGCCAGCAGCCCGGACAGCTCCTACGAGCAGTACGTC. The rearrangement links TRBV5-1 to TRBJ2-7; weak D call: TRBD1 (6 bases). This CDR3 is built from 13 residues. The ends were cut back, 4 bases at V and 0 bases at J, with 8 bases in the middle. CDR1 and CDR2 from the germline V gene are SGHRS and YFSETQ.

This clonotype was seen at least ten times. The chain recombines TRBV7-9 with TRBJ2-5; 7 positions agree with TRBD1. The germline V gene has CDR1 SEHNR and CDR2 FQNEAQ (reference sequence). The CDR3 contains 14 residues. J gave up 5 bases and V 5 bases, and 8 bases lay outside the gene matches. This CDR3 reads CASSPTTGTETQYF. The CDR3 region has the DNA TGTGCCAGCAGCCCGACGACAGGGACCGAGACCCAGTACTTC.

This clonotype was seen only a few times. The J gene is TRBJ2-1, the V gene TRBV7-3; TRBD1 aligns across 10 bases. V dropped 8 bases and J dropped 6; count of bases not matched to a gene: 4. Germline loops: CDR1 SGHTA, CDR2 FQGTGA. The CDR3 loop spans 13 amino acids. The CDR3 reads CASGTGVGNEQFF. The CDR3 coding sequence is TGTGCCAGCGGGACAGGGGTAGGCAATGAGCAGTTCTTC. Variable domain in full (rest from reference TRBV7-3 and TRBJ2-1): GAGVSQTPSNKVTEKGKYVELRCDPISGHTALYWYRQSLGQGPEFLIYFQGTGAADDSGLPNDRFFAVRPEGSVSTLKIQRTERGDSAVYLCASGTGVGNEQFFGPGTRLTVL.

The V and J genes are TRBV7-2 and TRBJ2-5; D call uncertain. The CDR3 contains 14 residues. Trimming shortened V by 5 bases and J by 4 bases, and 14 bases separated the two germline ends. Germline assignment: CDR1 SGHTA and CDR2 FQGNSA. The CDR3 spells CASSRDFFGETQYF. The CDR3 DNA sequence: TGTGCCAGCAGCCGAGACTTCTTTGGAGAGACCCAGTACTTC.

About this clonotype itself: One end of the junction fails to match germline, which may point to a read error. The chain is built from TRBV7-7 and TRBJ2-1; 7 bases agree with TRBD1. Germline V lookup: CDR1 SSHAT, CDR2 FNYEAQ (reference sequence). The CDR3 runs to 14 residues. CDR3 sequence (DNA): TGTGCTAGCAGCTTACAACAGGGGCACAATGAGCAGTTCTTC. The encoded protein is CASSLQQGHNEQFF. The full variable domain, with the rest looked up from reference TRBV7-7 and TRBJ2-1, is GAGVSQSPRYKVTKRGQDVTLRCDPISSHATLYWYQQALGQGPEFLTYFNYEAQPDKSGLPSDRFSAERPEGSISTLTIQRTEQRDSAMYRCASSLQQGHNEQFFGPGTRLTVL.

For this clonotype: A read error may account for a junction end that differs from germline. The chain employs TRBV2 and TRBJ2-3; the match to TRBD2 covers 7 bases. CDR3 size: 16 residues. Germline assignment: CDR1 SNHLY and CDR2 FYNNEI. The CDR3 protein is CARSDLRAGNADTQYF. CDR3 DNA: TGTGCCAGAAGTGACCTTCGAGCGGGGAACGCAGATACGCAGTATTTT.

Many counts were recorded for this clonotype. The chain combines TRBV4-1 with TRBJ2-3; 9 bases map to TRBD2. Unmatched junction bases numbered 8, after V lost 4 bases and J lost 6 bases. CDR1 is MGHRA and CDR2 is YSYEKL in the germline V gene. This CDR3 is 15 amino acids long. CDR3 nucleotide sequence: TGCGCCAGCAGCCGGGTAGCGGGGGTGGGCGATACGCAGTATTTT. Translating it yields CASSRVAGVGDTQYF.

The V call is TRBV6-4, the J call TRBJ2-7, with D possibly matching TRBD2 (5 bases). Germline loops: CDR1 MRHNA, CDR2 SNTAGT. This CDR3 is 17 amino acids long. V shed 0 bases and J shed 1 base, with 16 bases lying between them. CDR3 nucleotide sequence: TGTGCCAGCAGTGACTCAAAGGAGGACCATACATCCTACGAGCAGTACGTC. Its translation: CASSDSKEDHTSYEQYV.

This clonotype was picked up a small number of times. The chain couples TRBV6-2 or TRBV6-3 to TRBJ1-1; no reliable D call. Germline-derived CDR1 and CDR2 are MNHEY and SVGEGT. This CDR3 is built from 15 residues. With 0 bases removed from V and 5 bases from J, the gap between germline ends came to 13 bases. The chain's CDR3 is CASSYSNDRGTEAFF. The CDR3 nucleotides are TGTGCCAGCAGTTACTCGAATGATCGAGGGACTGAAGCTTTCTTT.

V and J are TRBV5-6 and TRBJ2-5; 7 bases map to TRBD2. Per germline, CDR1 SGHDT and CDR2 YYEEEE. With V trimmed by 1 base and J by 0 bases, 3 bases remained unmatched. The length of the CDR3 is 15 residues. DNA of the CDR3: TGTGCCAGCAGCTTGCTCCTAGCGGACCAAGAGACCCAGTACTTC. Translating gives CASSLLLADQETQYF.

This clonotype appeared a few times. The chain carries TRBV9 and TRBJ2-7; TRBD2 matches at 9 bases. The germline V gene encodes CDR1 SGDLS and CDR2 YYNGEE. The J segment lost 2 bases and the V segment lost 4 bases, leaving 4 bases of the junction unmatched. The length of the CDR3 is 14 residues. In DNA, the CDR3 is TGTGCCAGCAGCTCGGGACTAGCCCCCTACGAGCAGTACTTC. Translation gives CASSSGLAPYEQYF.